Below are 20 T cell receptor beta chains sequenced from a single sample in a study of control samples from healthy donors and cancer patients. This table comes from immunoSEQ multiplex PCR, and its TCRdb copy is limited to in-frame clones, with some not included. The sample has roughly 76,000 clones, about 93% seen once. The specimen sequenced was blood. These receptors all come from a woman younger than 35 in good health.

V gene TRBV5-1 combines with J gene TRBJ2-5; 7 bases agree with TRBD1. After removal of 5 bases from V and 2 bases from J, the junction contained 6 bases not matched to a gene. The CDR3 length is 14 residues. Germline lookup yields CDR1 SGHRS and CDR2 YFSETQ. The CDR3, as DNA: TGCGCCAGCAGAATTGGCAGGGGGCAAGAGACCCAGTACTTC. It is translated as CASRIGRGQETQYF. The variable domain in full, completed from reference TRBV5-1 and TRBJ2-5, reads KAGVTQTPRYLIKTRGQQVTLSCSPISGHRSVSWYQQTPGQGLQFLFEYFSETQRNKGNFPGRFSGRQFSNSRSEMNVSTLELGDSALYLCASRIGRGQETQYFGPGTRLLVL.

Only one count was recorded for this clone. Here the CDR3 reads CATRTGGAAETQYF. The CDR3 DNA reads TGTGCCACCAGGACAGGGGGCGCGGCAGAGACCCAGTACTTC. This chain connects TRBV15 to TRBJ2-5; 10 bases fit TRBD1. CDR3 length: 14 amino acids. Trimming at V came to 6 bases and at J to 4 bases, leaving 5 bases not matched to a gene. The V gene's germline CDR1 is LNHNV and CDR2 YYDKDF (reference sequence). The whole variable domain, remainder taken from reference TRBV15 and TRBJ2-5, is DAMVIQNPRYQVTQFGKPVTLSCSQTLNHNVMYWYQQKSSQAPKLLFHYYDKDFNNEADTPDNFQSRRPNTSFCFLDIRSPGLGDTAMYLCATRTGGAAETQYFGPGTRLLVL.

The rearrangement uses TRBV19 and TRBJ2-2; D uncertain. V lost 5 bases and J lost 5, with 6 bases in between. The CDR3 sequence is 12 residues long. The V gene's germline CDR1 is LNHDA and CDR2 SQIVND (reference sequence). The DNA of the CDR3 is TGTGCCAGTAGTTCAGATACCGGGGAGCTGTTTTTT. Its protein is CASSSDTGELFF. The full variable domain, completed using reference TRBV19 and TRBJ2-2, is DGGITQSPKYLFRKEGQNVTLSCEQNLNHDAMYWYRQDPGQGLRLIYYSQIVNDFQKGDIAEGYSVSREKKESFPLTVTSAQKNPTAFYLCASSSDTGELFFGEGSRLTVL.

V and J are TRBV5-1 and TRBJ2-1, with D possibly TRBD2 on 6 matching bases. In germline, CDR1 is SGHRS, CDR2 YFSETQ. The CDR3 has 15 residues. The V end was cut by 4 bases, the J end by 4 bases, with 15 bases between. CDR3 loop: CASSPIRDSYNEQFF. The DNA for the CDR3 is TGCGCCAGCAGCCCAATCCGGGACTCATACAATGAGCAGTTCTTC.

V usage is TRBV9 and J usage is TRBJ2-2; the match to TRBD1 covers 8 bases. The CDR3 is made up of 16 amino acids. Germline CDR1 reads SGDLS; CDR2 reads YYNGEE. Trimming at V came to 4 bases and at J to 4 bases, leaving 9 bases not matched to a gene. The CDR3 DNA reads as TGTGCCAGCAGCCTCGGGCTGGACAGGGTCACCGGGGAGCTGTTTTTT. Amino acid sequence: CASSLGLDRVTGELFF.

This sequence joins TRBV28 and TRBJ2-1; 14 nucleotides line up with TRBD2. The J segment lost 7 bases and the V segment lost 2 bases, leaving 4 bases of the junction unmatched. CDR3 size: 16 residues. CDR1 is MDHEN, CDR2 SYDVKM, per germline. The CDR3 loop is CASSLGTSGSLNEQFF. CDR3 nucleotides: TGTGCCAGCAGTTTAGGGACTAGCGGGAGTTTAAATGAGCAGTTCTTC.

The chain uses TRBV28 and TRBJ2-7; D gene unclear. The CDR3 is 15 residues long. Germline CDR1 is MDHEN and CDR2 is SYDVKM. Trimming shortened V by 1 base and J by 0 bases, and 10 bases separated the two germline ends. CDR3 coding DNA: TGTGCCAGCAGTTTATTTGCGATGAGCTCCTACGAGCAGTACTTC. Its translation: CASSLFAMSSYEQYF.

The J gene is TRBJ2-1, the V gene TRBV6-5; possibly TRBD2 for D (7 bases). V was pared by 3 bases and J by 7 bases, with 16 bases between. This CDR3 comprises 15 residues. The germline V gene encodes CDR1 MNHEY and CDR2 SVGAGI. CDR3 nucleotide sequence: TGTGCCAGCAGTTATTTGGGGGGGGGCCGAAATGAGCAGTTCTTC. Translated, it gives CASSYLGGGRNEQFF.

The chain carries TRBV28 and TRBJ2-3, with D tentatively TRBD2 (6 bases). Germline V lookup: CDR1 MDHEN, CDR2 SYDVKM. Trimming pared 7 bases from V and 2 bases from J, leaving 25 bases between. This CDR3 region has 18 residues. The CDR3 spells CASTTFVMEGTHTDTQYF. CDR3 DNA sequence: TGTGCCAGCACCACGTTTGTAATGGAGGGAACCCACACAGATACGCAGTATTTT.

The chain carries TRBV18 and TRBJ1-1; TRBD1 matches at 12 bases. V lost 5 bases, J lost 3 bases, and 4 bases stayed unmatched. From germline, CDR1 is KGHSH and CDR2 LQKENI. This CDR3 is 15 amino acids long. The CDR3 DNA follows: TGTGCCAGCTCAGGGACAGGGGGCTGGGACACTGAAGCTTTCTTT. Translating gives CASSGTGGWDTEAFF.

The chain couples TRBV4-3 to TRBJ2-3, with D possibly being TRBD1 (6 bases). The CDR3 loop spans 16 amino acids. From germline, CDR1 is LGHNA and CDR2 YSLEER. V lost 0 bases to trimming and J lost 3 bases, with 13 bases between them. The DNA for the CDR3 is TGCGCCAGCAGCCAAGATTCCGCAGGGGAAACAGATACGCAGTATTTT. It yields the protein CASSQDSAGETDTQYF.

The rearrangement joins TRBV5-6 to TRBJ1-6; 8 nucleotides match TRBD1. CDR1 SGHDT and CDR2 YYEEEE come from the germline V gene. Trimming at V came to 4 bases and at J to 7 bases, leaving 7 bases not matched to a gene. The CDR3 has 15 amino acids. CDR3 nucleotide sequence: TGTGCCAGCAGCGTCCGGGACAGGCTCAATTCACCCCTCCACTTT. The encoded protein is CASSVRDRLNSPLHF.

This rearrangement joins TRBV6-5 to TRBJ1-1, with 7 nucleotides matching TRBD1. CDR1 is MNHEY, CDR2 SVGAGI, per germline. The junction had 11 bases not matched to a gene; V was cut back by 6 bases and J by 4 bases. The CDR3 is made up of 15 amino acids. Written as DNA, the CDR3 is TGTGCCAGCAGAGCACGGGACAGTTGGAGCACTGAAGCTTTCTTT. Protein sequence: CASRARDSWSTEAFF.

The chain has TRBV5-6 and TRBJ1-5; D is ambiguous. Trimming removed 1 base from V and 6 bases from J, with 14 bases in between. Germline V gene data show CDR1 as SGHDT and CDR2 as YYEEEE. The CDR3 extends over 15 amino acids. The CDR3 nucleotides read TGTGCCAGCAGCTTGTACCTGCAGACCGGTCAGCCCCAGCATTTT. This translates into CASSLYLQTGQPQHF. The whole variable domain, filled in from reference TRBV5-6 and TRBJ1-5, reads DAGVTQSPTHLIKTRGQQVTLRCSPKSGHDTVSWYQQALGQGPQFIFQYYEEEERQRGNFPDRFSGHQFPNYSSELNVNALLLGDSALYLCASSLYLQTGQPQHFGDGTRLSIL.

The chain is built from TRBV5-1 and TRBJ2-1; D gene ambiguous. Trimming shortened V by 4 bases and J by 4 bases, and 12 bases separated the two germline ends. This CDR3 comprises 14 residues. Per germline, CDR1 SGHRS and CDR2 YFSETQ. DNA for the CDR3: TGCGCCAGCAGCGCCGGCACCGATTACAATGAGCAGTTCTTC. The encoded protein is CASSAGTDYNEQFF. Variable domain in full (rest from reference TRBV5-1 and TRBJ2-1): KAGVTQTPRYLIKTRGQQVTLSCSPISGHRSVSWYQQTPGQGLQFLFEYFSETQRNKGNFPGRFSGRQFSNSRSEMNVSTLELGDSALYLCASSAGTDYNEQFFGPGTRLTVL.

The DNA for the CDR3 is TGTGCCAGCAGTGTGATTGATGGCAAACAGGGAGGTTTCGAAAAACTGTTTTTT. Its translation is CASSVIDGKQGGFEKLFF. The rearrangement joins TRBV28 to TRBJ1-4, with a tentative D call TRBD1 (6 bases). Germline CDR1 and CDR2: MDHEN and SYDVKM. Between the trimmed V and J ends, which lost 5 bases and 8 bases, there was a span of 27 bases. The CDR3 runs to 18 residues.

The rearrangement links TRBV19 to TRBJ1-2; D uncertain. The CDR3 runs to 13 residues. Germline assignment: CDR1 LNHDA and CDR2 SQIVND (reference sequence). V lost 2 bases, J lost 7 bases, and 11 bases lay in between. CDR3 DNA: TGTGCCAGTAGTATACAGGCTTGGGGTGGCTACACCTTC. Its protein is CASSIQAWGGYTF.

The rearrangement uses TRBV5-8 and TRBJ2-3; D not certain. Germline V lookup: CDR1 SGHTS, CDR2 YDEGEE. The length of the CDR3 is 17 residues. V was clipped by 2 bases and J by 1 base, with 17 bases between them. CDR3 amino acids: CASSFLTGLRGTDTQYF. The CDR3 DNA reads as TGTGCCAGCAGCTTCCTGACCGGGTTGCGAGGCACAGATACGCAGTATTTT.

The chain links TRBV27 to TRBJ2-2; D uncertain. Looked up from germline, CDR1 is MNHEY and CDR2 is SMNVEV (reference sequence). The CDR3 is 12 amino acids. The V end lost 7 bases, the J end lost 6 bases, and 9 bases lay between the germline ends. The DNA of the CDR3 is TGTGCCAGCACATCCCCAGCCGGGGAGCTGTTTTTT. Translating it yields CASTSPAGELFF.

This sequence joins TRBV23-1 and TRBJ1-6; possibly TRBD1 for D (5 bases). TRBV23-1 is identified as an open reading frame with a role that is uncertain. The CDR3 consists of 17 residues. Trimming shortened V by 0 bases and J by 9 bases, and 18 bases separated the two germline ends. As DNA, the CDR3 is TGCGCCAGCAGTCAATCTAGTAACAGGCAAAGGATTTCACCCCTCCACTTT. This encodes CASSQSSNRQRISPLHF.